The 18 T cell receptor beta chains below were found in one sample sequenced in a study of cytomegalovirus exposure and HLA in healthy donors. It was with 60 Vbeta and 13 Jbeta primers that the PCR ran. The data were produced by immunoSEQ multiplex PCR, yet TCRdb's version contains in-frame clones alone and is incomplete. Among roughly 150,000 clones listed, 65% to 85% were seen once. Input material: PBMCs. Receptor source: a man aged 25-40 years in good health and CMV-seronegative.

The J gene is TRBJ1-4, the V gene TRBV27; D unclear. CDR1 is MNHEY and CDR2 is SMNVEV in the germline V gene (reference sequence). CDR3 length: 13 amino acids. V lost 5 bases and J 10 bases, leaving 14 bases between the germline ends. The DNA for the CDR3 is TGTGCCAGCAGTGGGATCCCCCGGGGAAAACTGTTTTTT. It is translated as CASSGIPRGKLFF.

Only a few counts were recorded for this clone. The V gene is TRBV19, the J gene TRBJ1-5; 9 nucleotides line up with TRBD1. The J segment lost 3 bases and the V segment lost 6 bases, leaving 12 bases of the junction unmatched. The V gene's germline CDR1 is LNHDA and CDR2 SQIVND (reference sequence). The CDR3 runs to 17 residues. CDR3 protein: CASSGRPGTGINQPQHF. The DNA of the CDR3 is TGTGCCAGTAGCGGACGTCCCGGGACAGGGATCAATCAGCCCCAGCATTTT.

CDR3 DNA: TGTGCCAGTAGTGCGCCCAGGGGCCTGACTAATGAAAAACTGTTTTTT. Translation: CASSAPRGLTNEKLFF. The gene calls are TRBV19 and TRBJ1-4, with D possibly matching TRBD1 (6 bases). Germline CDR1 and CDR2: LNHDA and SQIVND (reference sequence). V lost 5 bases to trimming and J lost 2 bases, with 15 bases between them. The CDR3 consists of 16 residues.

This clone was seen a handful of times. The chain couples TRBV7-9 to TRBJ1-1, with TRBD1 matching over 7 bases. The CDR3 is 13 residues long. V lost 4 bases to trimming and J lost 7 bases; unmatched junction nucleotides: 6. CDR1 SEHNR and CDR2 FQNEAQ come from the germline V gene (reference sequence). The CDR3 loop is CASSWEQGNEAFF. In DNA, the CDR3 is TGTGCCAGCAGCTGGGAACAGGGGAATGAAGCTTTCTTT.

V and J are TRBV2 and TRBJ2-5; D is unclear. TRBJ2-7 matches the DNA end more closely, so the J call is doubtful. The germline gives CDR1 SNHLY, CDR2 FYNNEI. This CDR3 spans 14 amino acids. The CDR3 nucleotides read TGTGCCAGCACGGGTAGGCAGCACTCCTACGAGCAGTACTTC. Its protein product is CASTGRQHSYEQYF.

The genes are TRBV28 and TRBJ1-1, with D perhaps matching TRBD1 (6 bases). V was clipped by 3 bases and J by 4 bases, with 15 bases between them. The CDR3 covers 15 residues. Germline CDR1 MDHEN, CDR2 SYDVKM. CDR3 loop: CASSFSGVRFTEAFF. Written as DNA, the CDR3 is TGTGCCAGCAGTTTTTCAGGGGTGAGGTTCACTGAAGCTTTCTTT.

V is TRBV14 and J is TRBJ2-7; D gene ambiguous. This CDR3 spans 11 amino acids. V lost 3 bases to trimming and J lost 5 bases, with 5 bases between them. CDR1 and CDR2 from the germline V gene are SGHDN and FVKESK. The CDR3 DNA follows: TGTGCCAGCAGCCATCTCCACGAGCAGTACTTC. It translates to CASSHLHEQYF.

The chain is built from TRBV10-2 and TRBJ2-1; a possible D gene is TRBD2 (6 bases). Germline V gene sequence: CDR1 WSHSY, CDR2 SAAADI. V was trimmed by 1 base and J by 4 bases, leaving 8 bases between them. This CDR3 is 14 amino acids long. The CDR3 DNA reads as TGCGCCAGCAGTGAGTTAGCGGAATACAATGAGCAGTTCTTC. Translation gives CASSELAEYNEQFF.

The chain is built from TRBV7-2 and TRBJ2-7, with D possibly TRBD1 on 6 matching bases. Trimming pared 5 bases from V and 5 bases from J, leaving 10 bases between. The CDR3 is made up of 12 amino acids. CDR1 and CDR2 from the germline V gene are SGHTA and FQGNSA. The CDR3 here is CASSQGWDEQYF. The CDR3 DNA reads TGTGCCAGCAGCCAGGGGTGGGACGAGCAGTACTTC.

This clone was counted a few times. This chain connects TRBV9 to TRBJ1-1, with TRBD1 matching 10 bases. CDR1 SGDLS and CDR2 YYNGEE come from the germline V gene. CDR3 length equals 16 residues. Trimming cost V 4 bases and J 4 bases; bases outside gene matches: 10. The CDR3 loop reads CASSFSGQGGSTEAFF. CDR3 nucleotides: TGTGCCAGCAGCTTCAGTGGACAGGGGGGGAGCACTGAAGCTTTCTTT. The variable domain in full, completed from reference TRBV9 and TRBJ1-1, reads DSGVTQTPKHLITATGQRVTLRCSPRSGDLSVYWYQQSLDQGLQFLIQYYNGEERAKGNILERFSAQQFPDLHSELNLSSLELGDSALYFCASSFSGQGGSTEAFFGQGTRLTVV.

This clone was seen a handful of times. As DNA, the CDR3 is TGTGCCAGCAGTGCCCAGGGGCTATCCTACGAGCAGTACTTC. Translated: CASSAQGLSYEQYF. This sequence joins TRBV6-1 and TRBJ2-7; D possibly corresponds to TRBD1 (6 bases). The V and J ends lost 4 bases and 1 base respectively, with 11 bases between them. Looked up from germline, CDR1 is MNHNS and CDR2 is SASEGT. This CDR3 spans 14 amino acids.

For this clone: A junction end diverges from the germline sequence, so it may reflect a read error. CDR3 protein: CAWSVSGRNSQYF. The CDR3 region has the DNA TGTGCCTGGAGTGTATCAGGGCGGAACAGTCAGTACTTC. The chain joins TRBV30 to TRBJ2-4; D may be TRBD1 (5 bases). The CDR3 covers 13 residues. Germline CDR1 and CDR2: GTSNPN and SVGIG (reference sequence).

The gene calls are TRBV4-2 and TRBJ2-3; 7 positions match TRBD2. V gave up 4 bases and J gave up 2 bases; unmatched junction bases: 9. This CDR3 has 16 amino acids. The germline V gene encodes CDR1 LGHNA and CDR2 YNFKEQ. The CDR3 bases are TGTGCCAGCAGCCTGGAGCAGCGGGGATCCACAGATACGCAGTATTTT. Translated, it gives CASSLEQRGSTDTQYF.

V is TRBV19 and J is TRBJ2-3; a possible D gene is TRBD1 (6 bases). The germline V and J ends were trimmed by 10 bases and 6 bases, with 17 bases remaining between them. There are 13 residues in the CDR3. The germline gives CDR1 LNHDA, CDR2 SQIVND (reference sequence). The CDR3 coding sequence is TGTGCCACCGCGGTAGGGGGAACGGATACGCAGTATTTT. This encodes CATAVGGTDTQYF.

This clone was recorded only once. The rearrangement links TRBV18 to TRBJ2-1; D remains ambiguous. The germline V gene encodes CDR1 KGHSH and CDR2 LQKENI. V was shortened by 6 bases and J by 6 bases, with 9 bases between the two germline ends. This CDR3 is built from 12 residues. The CDR3 nucleotides read TGTGCCAGCTCTCCAAACAGCAATGAGCAGTTCTTC. Protein: CASSPNSNEQFF. Looking up the rest from reference TRBV18 and TRBJ2-1 gives the full variable domain: NAGVMQNPRHLVRRRGQEARLRCSPMKGHSHVYWYRQLPEEGLKFMVYLQKENIIDESGMPKERFSAEFPKEGPSILRIQQVVRGDSAAYFCASSPNSNEQFFGPGTRLTVL.

This chain uses TRBV7-9 with TRBJ2-5; tentatively, D is TRBD2 (5 bases). The length of the CDR3 is 15 residues. The V and J ends lost 5 bases and 2 bases respectively, with 15 bases between them. The V gene's germline CDR1 is SEHNR and CDR2 FQNEAQ (reference sequence). The CDR3 nucleotides are TGTGCCAGCAGCCCGCGGGCAGCATCGCAAGAGACCCAGTACTTC. Translation gives CASSPRAASQETQYF.

The rearrangement uses TRBV12-1 and TRBJ1-3; the tabulated D call, TRBD1, remains unverified against the DNA. TRBV12-1 is a recognized pseudogene. CDR3 length equals 18 residues. In DNA, the CDR3 is TGTGCCAGCAGCTTGAAATCCGGGACAGGGGTTTCTGGAAACACCATATATTTT. Amino acids: CASSLKSGTGVSGNTIYF.

The J gene is TRBJ1-4, the V gene TRBV6-5, with D hard to call. V was trimmed by 7 bases and J by 0 bases, leaving 12 bases between them. The CDR3 has 15 residues. The V gene's germline CDR1 is MNHEY and CDR2 SVGAGI. The CDR3 DNA is TGTGCCAGCAAAGTAGAAGGAGCAACTAATGAAAAACTGTTTTTT. It is translated as CASKVEGATNEKLFF.